The clone carrying this T cell receptor beta chain occurred many times. Its antigen remains unknown. The data are from a study of CD8 T cells in ankylosing spondylitis. Quantitative 5'-RACE with molecular barcodes generated TCR beta libraries. One entry per CDR3 protein results from TCRdb running MiXCR on the 5' RACE reads. Found here are approximately 220,000 distinct CDR3 sequences, roughly 26% of them singletons; the top ten hold just over 6.5%. Study results and caveats: Within matched ankylosing spondylitis synovial fluid, disease-linked clones were reportedly significantly enriched. Past research had described some motif variants in reactive arthritis synovial fluid and blood.

Input material: blood, either unsorted or a sorted T cell fraction (not recorded which). The receptor comes from a male donor with ankylosing spondylitis or in good health (not recorded which).

In DNA form, the CDR3 reads TGCAGTGCTGAAAAACCGGAGGCCAGGGTGAACGGGGAGCTGTTTTTT. As protein: CSAEKPEARVNGELFF. The rearrangement uses TRBV20-1 and TRBJ2-2; TRBD1 or TRBD2 may be the D gene (5 bases each). There are 16 residues in the CDR3. V lost 5 bases, J lost 7 bases, and 23 bases lay in between. Germline V gene sequence: CDR1 DFQATT, CDR2 SNEGSKA (reference sequence).